This TCR beta chain is drawn from a study of control samples from healthy donors and cancer patients. Germline CDR1 and CDR2: MNHEY and SVGEGT. Trimming cost V 2 bases and J 2 bases; bases outside gene matches: 3. The CDR3 consists of 14 residues. Profiled with immunoSEQ multiplex PCR; TCRdb holds only in-frame clones, not every one. The sample holds about 120,000 clones, about 95% seen once. The sequence came from a man between 25 and 39 years old in good health. Input material: blood. The chain has TRBV6-2 or TRBV6-3 and TRBJ2-7; 7 positions match TRBD1. The CDR3, as DNA: TGTGCCAGCAGTTACGAACAGGGGCCCTACGAGCAGTACTTC. Its translation is CASSYEQGPYEQYF.